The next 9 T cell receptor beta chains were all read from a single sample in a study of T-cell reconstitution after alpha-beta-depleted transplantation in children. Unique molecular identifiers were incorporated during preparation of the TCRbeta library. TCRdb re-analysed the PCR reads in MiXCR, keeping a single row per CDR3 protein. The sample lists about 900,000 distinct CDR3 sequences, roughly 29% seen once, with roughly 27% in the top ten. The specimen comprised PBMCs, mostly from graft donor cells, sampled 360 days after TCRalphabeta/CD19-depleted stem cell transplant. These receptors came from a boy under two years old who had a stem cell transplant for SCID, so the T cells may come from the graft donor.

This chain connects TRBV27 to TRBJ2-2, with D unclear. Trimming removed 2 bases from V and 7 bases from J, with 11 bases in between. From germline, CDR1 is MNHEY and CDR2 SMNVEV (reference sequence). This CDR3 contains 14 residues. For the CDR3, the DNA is TGTGCCAGCAGTTTAGGTGGGATAGGCGGGGAGCTGTTTTTT. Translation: CASSLGGIGGELFF.

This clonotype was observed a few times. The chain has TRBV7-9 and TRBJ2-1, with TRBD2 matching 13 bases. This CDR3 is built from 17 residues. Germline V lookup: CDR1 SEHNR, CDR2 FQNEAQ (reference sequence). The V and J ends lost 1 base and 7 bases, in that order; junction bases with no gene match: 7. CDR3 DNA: TGTGCCAGCAGCTTAGATACTAGCGGGGGGGCCCGGAATGAGCAGTTCTTC. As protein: CASSLDTSGGARNEQFF.

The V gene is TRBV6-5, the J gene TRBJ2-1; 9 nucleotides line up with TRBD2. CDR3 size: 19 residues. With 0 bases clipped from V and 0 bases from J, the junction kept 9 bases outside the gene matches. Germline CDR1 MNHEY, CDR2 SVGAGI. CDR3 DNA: TGTGCCAGCAGTTACTCCCGACTAGCGGTTTTCAGCTCCTACAATGAGCAGTTCTTC. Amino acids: CASSYSRLAVFSSYNEQFF.

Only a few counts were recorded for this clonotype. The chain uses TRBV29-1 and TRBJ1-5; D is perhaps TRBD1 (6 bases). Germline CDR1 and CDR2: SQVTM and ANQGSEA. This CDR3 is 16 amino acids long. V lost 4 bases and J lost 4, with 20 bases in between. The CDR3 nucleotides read TGCAGCGTTGTTCTAGGCCGGGACACAGTAAATCAGCCCCAGCATTTT. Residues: CSVVLGRDTVNQPQHF.

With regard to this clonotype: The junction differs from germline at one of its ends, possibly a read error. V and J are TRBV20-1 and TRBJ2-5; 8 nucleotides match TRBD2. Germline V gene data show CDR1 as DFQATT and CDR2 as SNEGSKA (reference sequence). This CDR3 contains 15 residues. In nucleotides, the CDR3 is TGCAGTGCTAGGCCTCAGCGGGGGATGGGAGAGTCCCAGTACTTC. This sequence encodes CSARPQRGMGESQYF.

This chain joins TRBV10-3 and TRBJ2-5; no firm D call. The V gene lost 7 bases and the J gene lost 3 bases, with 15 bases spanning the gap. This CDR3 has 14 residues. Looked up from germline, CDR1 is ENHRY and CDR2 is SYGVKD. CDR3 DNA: TGTGCCATCACTGGGTACGGACGGGAAGAGACCCAGTACTTC. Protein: CAITGYGREETQYF.

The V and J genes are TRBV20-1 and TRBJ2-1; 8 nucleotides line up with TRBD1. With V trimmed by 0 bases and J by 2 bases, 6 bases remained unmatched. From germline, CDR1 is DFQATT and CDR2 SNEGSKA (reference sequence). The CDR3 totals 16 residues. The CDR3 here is CSARDPRTGTYNEQFF. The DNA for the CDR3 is TGCAGTGCTAGAGACCCTCGGACAGGGACCTACAATGAGCAGTTCTTC.

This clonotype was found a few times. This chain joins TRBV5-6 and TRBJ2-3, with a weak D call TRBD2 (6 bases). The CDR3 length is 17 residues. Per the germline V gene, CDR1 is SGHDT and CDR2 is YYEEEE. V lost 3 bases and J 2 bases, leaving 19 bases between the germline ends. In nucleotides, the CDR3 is TGTGCCAGCAGCTCGCTGCTGGGTAGCGGCATCACAGATACGCAGTATTTT. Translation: CASSSLLGSGITDTQYF. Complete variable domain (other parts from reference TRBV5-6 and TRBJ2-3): DAGVTQSPTHLIKTRGQQVTLRCSPKSGHDTVSWYQQALGQGPQFIFQYYEEEERQRGNFPDRFSGHQFPNYSSELNVNALLLGDSALYLCASSSLLGSGITDTQYFGPGTRLTVL.

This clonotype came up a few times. The CDR3 DNA sequence: TGTGCCAGCAGTTGGGACAGGGAACAGCCCCAGCATTTT. Translated: CASSWDREQPQHF. The gene calls are TRBV12-3 or TRBV12-4 and TRBJ1-5; 9 bases line up with TRBD1. This CDR3 has 13 residues. The trim removed 4 bases at V and 7 bases at J, leaving 2 bases unmatched.